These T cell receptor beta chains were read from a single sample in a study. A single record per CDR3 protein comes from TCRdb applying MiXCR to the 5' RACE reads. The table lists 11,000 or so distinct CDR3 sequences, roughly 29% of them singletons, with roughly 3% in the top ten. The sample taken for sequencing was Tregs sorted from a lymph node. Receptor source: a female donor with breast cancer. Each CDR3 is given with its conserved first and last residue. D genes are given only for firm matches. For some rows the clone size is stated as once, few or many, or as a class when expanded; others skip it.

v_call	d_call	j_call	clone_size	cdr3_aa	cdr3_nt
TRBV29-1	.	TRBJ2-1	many	CSAIMLSSYNEQFF	TGCAGCGCAATCATGTTGAGCTCCTACAATGAGCAGTTCTTC
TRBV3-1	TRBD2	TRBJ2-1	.	CASSHPGTSGSLDNEQFF	TGTGCCAGCAGCCATCCAGGAACTAGCGGGAGTCTCGACAATGAGCAGTTCTTC
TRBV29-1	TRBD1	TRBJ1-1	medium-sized	CSVPIQGANTEAFF	TGCAGCGTCCCCATCCAGGGGGCGAACACTGAAGCTTTCTTT
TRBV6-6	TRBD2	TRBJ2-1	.	CASSYSGAGGRYNEQFF	TGTGCCAGCAGTTACTCAGGGGCGGGAGGCCGCTACAATGAGCAGTTCTTC
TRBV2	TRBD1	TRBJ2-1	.	CASSRGQGGAYYNEQFF	TGTGCCAGCAGTCGAGGACAGGGGGGAGCATATTACAATGAGCAGTTCTTC
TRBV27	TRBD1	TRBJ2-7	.	CASSLQGDSYEQYF	TGTGCCAGCAGTCTACAGGGGGACTCCTACGAGCAGTACTTC
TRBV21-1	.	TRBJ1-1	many	CASSKVARGSESMNTEAFF	.
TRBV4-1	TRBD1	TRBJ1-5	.	CASGQVGDRIDQPQHF	TGCGCCAGCGGCCAAGTGGGGGACAGGATAGATCAGCCCCAGCATTTT
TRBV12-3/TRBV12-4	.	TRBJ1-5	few	CASSYLWGPQHF	TGTGCCAGCAGCTACCTCTGGGGACCCCAGCATTTT
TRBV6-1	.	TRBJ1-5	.	CASSEAHIILGAYPSNQPQHF	TGTGCCAGCAGTGAAGCCCACATAATTCTGGGGGCCTACCCTAGCAATCAGCCCCAGCATTTT
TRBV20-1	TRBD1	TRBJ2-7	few	CSARLGRGYEQYF	TGCAGTGCTAGGCTAGGCAGGGGGTACGAGCAGTACTTC
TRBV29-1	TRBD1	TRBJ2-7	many	CSVETGGYEQYF	TGCAGCGTTGAAACAGGGGGCTACGAGCAGTACTTC
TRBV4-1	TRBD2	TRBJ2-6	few	CASSQGGTGANVLTF	TGCGCCAGCAGCCAGGGAGGGACCGGGGCCAACGTCCTGACTTTC
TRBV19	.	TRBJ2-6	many	CASSTLRGSGANVLTF	TGTGCCAGTAGTACCCTCAGGGGTAGTGGGGCCAACGTCCTGACTTTC
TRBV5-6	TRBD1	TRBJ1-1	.	CASSLAASQGVLTEAFF	TGTGCCAGCAGCTTGGCCGCTTCACAGGGGGTGCTCACTGAAGCTTTCTTT
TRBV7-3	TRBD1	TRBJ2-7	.	CASSLQDRVGEQYF	TGTGCCAGCAGCTTACAGGACAGGGTTGGCGAGCAGTACTTC
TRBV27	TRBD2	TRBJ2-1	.	CVSSLLAPSYNGQFF	TGTGTCAGCAGCTTACTAGCGCCATCCTACAATGGGCAGTTCTTC
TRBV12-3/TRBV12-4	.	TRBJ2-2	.	CASRPRDWTGELFF	TGTGCCAGCCGGCCGAGGGACTGGACCGGGGAGCTGTTTTTT
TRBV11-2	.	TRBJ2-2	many	CASTLLNTGELFF	TGTGCCAGCACCCTACTTAACACCGGGGAGCTGTTTTTT
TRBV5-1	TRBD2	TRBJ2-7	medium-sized	CASSLAGGSSYEQYF	TGCGCCAGCAGCTTGGCCGGGGGGAGCTCCTACGAGCAGTACTTC
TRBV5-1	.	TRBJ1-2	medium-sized	CASGDAIYGYTF	TGCGCCAGCGGGGACGCCATCTATGGCTACACCTTC
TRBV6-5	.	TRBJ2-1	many	CASSNRHNEQFF	TGTGCCAGCAGCAACAGACACAATGAGCAGTTCTTC
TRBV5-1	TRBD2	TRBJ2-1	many	CASSPGLAGVTYNEQFF	TGCGCCAGCAGCCCGGGACTAGCGGGAGTGACCTACAATGAGCAGTTCTTC
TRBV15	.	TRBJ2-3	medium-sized	CATSAKGSTDTQYF	TGTGCCACCAGCGCGAAGGGGTCGACAGATACGCAGTATTTT
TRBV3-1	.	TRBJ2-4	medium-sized	CASSQGRNIQYF	TGTGCCAGCAGCCAGGGCAGAAACATTCAGTACTTC
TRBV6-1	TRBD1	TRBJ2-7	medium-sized	CASSEADRGLSYEQYF	TGTGCCAGCAGTGAAGCTGACAGGGGGCTGTCCTACGAGCAGTACTTC
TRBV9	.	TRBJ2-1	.	CASSSVETRDNEQFF	TGTGCCAGCAGCTCCGTAGAGACTAGAGACAATGAGCAGTTCTTC
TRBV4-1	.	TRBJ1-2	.	CASSQGGGLGYGYIF	TGCGCCAGCAGCCAAGGGGGGGGGCTGGGCTATGGCTACATCTTC
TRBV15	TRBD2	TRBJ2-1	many	CATSGLGGDEQFF	TGTGCCACCAGCGGATTGGGAGGGGATGAGCAGTTCTTC
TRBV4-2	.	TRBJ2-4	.	CASSQAPDWGDIQYF	TGTGCCAGCAGCCAAGCCCCGGACTGGGGTGACATTCAGTACTTC
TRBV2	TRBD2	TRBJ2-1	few	CASSEAQGTSGPEQFF	TGTGCCAGCAGTGAAGCGCAGGGGACTAGCGGACCAGAGCAGTTCTTC